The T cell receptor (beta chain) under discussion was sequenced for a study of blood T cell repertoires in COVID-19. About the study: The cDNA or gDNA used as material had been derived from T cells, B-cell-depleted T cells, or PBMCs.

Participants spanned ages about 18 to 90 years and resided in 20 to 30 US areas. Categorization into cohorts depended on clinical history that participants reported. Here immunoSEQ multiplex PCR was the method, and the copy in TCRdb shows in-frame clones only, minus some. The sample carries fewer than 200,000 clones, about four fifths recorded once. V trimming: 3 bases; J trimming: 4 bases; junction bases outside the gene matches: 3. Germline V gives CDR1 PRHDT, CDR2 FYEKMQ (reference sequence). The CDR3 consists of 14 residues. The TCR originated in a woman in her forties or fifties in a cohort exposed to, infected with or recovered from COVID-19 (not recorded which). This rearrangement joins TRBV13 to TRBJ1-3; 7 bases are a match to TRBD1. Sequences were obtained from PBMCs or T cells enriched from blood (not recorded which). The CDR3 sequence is CASSLSGGGNTIYF. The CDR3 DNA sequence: TGTGCCAGCAGCTTGTCAGGGGGAGGAAACACCATATATTTT. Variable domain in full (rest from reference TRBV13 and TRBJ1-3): AAGVIQSPRHLIKEKRETATLKCYPIPRHDTVYWYQQGPGQDPQFLISFYEKMQSDKGSIPDRFSAQQFSDYHSELNMSSLELGDSALYFCASSLSGGGNTIYFGEGSWLTVV.